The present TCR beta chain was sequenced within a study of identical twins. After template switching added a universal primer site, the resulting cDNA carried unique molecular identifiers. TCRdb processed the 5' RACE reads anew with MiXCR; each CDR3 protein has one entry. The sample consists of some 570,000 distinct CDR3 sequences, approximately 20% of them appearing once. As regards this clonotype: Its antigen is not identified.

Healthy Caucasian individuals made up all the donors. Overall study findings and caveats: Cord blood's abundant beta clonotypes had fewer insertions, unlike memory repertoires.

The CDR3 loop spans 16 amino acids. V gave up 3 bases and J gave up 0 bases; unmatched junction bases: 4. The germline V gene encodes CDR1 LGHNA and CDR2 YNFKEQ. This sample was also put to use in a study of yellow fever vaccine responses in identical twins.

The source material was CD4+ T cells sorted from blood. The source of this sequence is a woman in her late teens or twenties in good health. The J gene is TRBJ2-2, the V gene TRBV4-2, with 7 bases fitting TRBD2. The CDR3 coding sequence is TGTGCCAGCAGCCATCACGGACTAGCGAACACCGGGGAGCTGTTTTTT. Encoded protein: CASSHHGLANTGELFF.